The next 26 T cell receptor beta chains were all read from a single sample in a study of T-cell memory formation after mild COVID-19. TCRdb itself ran the 5' RACE reads through MiXCR, one entry per CDR3 protein. The sample records around 150,000 distinct CDR3 sequences, approximately 10% being singletons. The sequenced material came from PBMCs or a T cell subset sorted from them (not recorded which). These receptor sequences come from a man in his late teens or twenties who had mild COVID-19 (a few samples of this study predate the infection). Cell type and time point are not known.

V is TRBV7-2 and J is TRBJ1-1; the D is unclear. V gave up 0 bases and J gave up 1 base, with 9 bases separating them. CDR3 length: 15 residues. Germline CDR1 reads SGHTA; CDR2 reads FQGNSA. DNA of the CDR3: TGTGCCAGCAGCTTAGCTTCCAGATCGAACACTGAAGCTTTCTTT. It translates to CASSLASRSNTEAFF. The entire variable domain, with the rest obtained from reference TRBV7-2 and TRBJ1-1, is as follows: GAGVSQSPSNKVTEKGKDVELRCDPISGHTALYWYRQSLGQGLEFLIYFQGNSAPDKSGLPSDRFSAERTGGSVSTLTIQRTQQEDSAVYLCASSLASRSNTEAFFGQGTRLTVV.

This clonotype was detected only a few times. This chain joins TRBV7-2 and TRBJ1-2; 9 nucleotides match TRBD1. CDR1 is SGHTA, CDR2 FQGNSA, per germline. The junction had 5 bases not matched to a gene; V was cut back by 1 base and J by 2 bases. The CDR3 length is 16 residues. CDR3 sequence (DNA): TGTGCCAGCAGCTTAGATGTCGGACAGGGGAACTATGGCTACACCTTC. Translation gives CASSLDVGQGNYGYTF.

The genes are TRBV5-1 and TRBJ2-7, with a possible D match to TRBD1 (6 bases). Germline V gene sequence: CDR1 SGHRS, CDR2 YFSETQ. The V gene lost 0 bases and the J gene lost 3 bases, with 13 bases spanning the gap. The length of the CDR3 is 15 residues. The CDR3 region is CASSLVAGVNYEQYF. The CDR3 nucleotides read TGCGCCAGCAGCTTGGTGGCAGGGGTCAACTACGAGCAGTACTTC.

The table lists this clonotype with a few counts. The V and J genes are TRBV6-5 and TRBJ2-4; no firm D call. This CDR3 is 13 amino acids long. In germline, CDR1 is MNHEY, CDR2 SVGAGI. The ends were cut back, 6 bases at V and 15 bases at J, with 21 bases in the middle. In nucleotides, the CDR3 is TGTGCCAGCAGCCCCCGGGCCGTGTTACGGCTGTACTTC. This encodes CASSPRAVLRLYF.

This clonotype has just a few counts. V is TRBV24-1 and J is TRBJ2-2; no clear D gene. The CDR3 runs to 16 residues. V dropped 3 bases and J dropped 6 bases, with 16 bases sitting between them. Germline CDR1 KGHDR, CDR2 SFDVKD. The DNA of the CDR3 is TGTGCCACCAGTGATCCCACGGGCCCCCGGGCCGGGGAGCTGTTTTTT. It yields the protein CATSDPTGPRAGELFF.

This chain joins TRBV7-2 and TRBJ2-7, with D perhaps matching TRBD1 or TRBD2 (6 bases each). Germline values: CDR1 SGHTA, CDR2 FQGNSA. Trimming pared 5 bases from V and 6 bases from J, leaving 23 bases between. The CDR3 length is 16 residues. The CDR3 protein is CASSRVAGQLIPEQYF. The CDR3 DNA follows: TGTGCCAGCAGCCGGGTCGCGGGACAATTAATTCCCGAGCAGTACTTC.

This clonotype was counted many times. The chain carries TRBV5-1 and TRBJ2-5; no clear D gene. The CDR3 runs 13 residues. CDR1 and CDR2 (germline): SGHRS, YFSETQ. The germline V and J ends were trimmed by 1 base and 4 bases, with 8 bases remaining between them. The CDR3 DNA reads TGCGCCAGCAGCTTGCAGGATAGAGAGACCCAGTACTTC. Its protein product is CASSLQDRETQYF.

The V gene is TRBV6-5, the J gene TRBJ1-2, with a tentative D call TRBD1 (6 bases). Trimming took 6 bases from V and 3 from J, leaving 14 bases between them. The V gene's germline CDR1 is MNHEY and CDR2 SVGAGI. The CDR3 is made up of 14 amino acids. CDR3 in DNA: TGTGCCAGCAGGCAACAGGGAGGGGACTATGGCTACACCTTC. This sequence encodes CASRQQGGDYGYTF.

The chain combines TRBV12-3 or TRBV12-4 with TRBJ2-1, with a weak D call TRBD1 (6 bases). The V gene lost 5 bases and the J gene lost 8 bases, with 10 bases spanning the gap. This CDR3 has 12 residues. Written as DNA, the CDR3 is TGTGCCAGCAGTATACAGGGAGATGAGCAGTTCTTC. Translated, it gives CASSIQGDEQFF.

The chain recombines TRBV20-1 with TRBJ2-2; 8 nucleotides match TRBD2. Germline CDR1 and CDR2: DFQATT and SNEGSKA (reference sequence). V shed 3 bases, J shed 2 bases, and the junction held 2 bases outside the gene matches. The CDR3 has 14 amino acids. The DNA for the CDR3 is TGCAGTGCTAGGAGCGGGGGTAACACCGGGGAGCTGTTTTTT. Its translation is CSARSGGNTGELFF.

The sample holds many counts of this clonotype. The chain is built from TRBV6-5 and TRBJ2-3, with TRBD2 matching over 9 bases. The CDR3 contains 18 residues. Unmatched junction bases numbered 11, after V lost 2 bases and J lost 2 bases. Germline V gives CDR1 MNHEY, CDR2 SVGAGI. CDR3 bases: TGTGCCAGCAGTTACGGTTCTCCAGCGGGGGGACTCACAGATACGCAGTATTTT. Protein product: CASSYGSPAGGLTDTQYF.

The genes are TRBV5-1 and TRBJ1-1; D ambiguous. The CDR3 consists of 13 residues. Germline V gene sequence: CDR1 SGHRS, CDR2 YFSETQ. The V end was cut by 4 bases, the J end by 4 bases, with 11 bases between. The CDR3 sequence: CASSVVEGTEAFF. The CDR3 region has the DNA TGCGCCAGCAGCGTTGTGGAGGGCACTGAAGCTTTCTTT.

The V call is TRBV12-5, the J call TRBJ2-2, with 11 bases that match TRBD2. The CDR3 runs 15 residues. The junction had 0 bases not matched to a gene; V was cut back by 1 base and J by 5 bases. Looked up from germline, CDR1 is LGHNT and CDR2 is FRNRAP. This CDR3 is CASGLGLAGTGELFF. The CDR3 nucleotides are TGTGCTAGTGGTTTGGGACTAGCGGGGACCGGGGAGCTGTTTTTT.

V and J are TRBV28 and TRBJ2-7; TRBD1 aligns across 8 bases. The CDR3 has 13 residues. V lost 2 bases to trimming and J lost 6 bases; unmatched junction nucleotides: 3. The germline V gene encodes CDR1 MDHEN and CDR2 SYDVKM. The CDR3 DNA follows: TGTGCCAGCAGTTTAACACAGGGGGGCGAGCAGTACGTC. Its translation is CASSLTQGGEQYV.

The V gene is TRBV3-1, the J gene TRBJ1-2, with 8 bases matching TRBD1. The length of the CDR3 is 14 residues. From germline, CDR1 is LGHDT and CDR2 YNNKEL (reference sequence). V lost 4 bases and J lost 6; bases outside the gene matches: 7. CDR3 DNA: TGTGCCAGCAGCCTTTGGACAGGGCGAGATGGCTACACCTTC. Translation gives CASSLWTGRDGYTF. Full variable domain (outside the CDR3, taken from reference TRBV3-1 and TRBJ1-2): DTAVSQTPKYLVTQMGNDKSIKCEQNLGHDTMYWYKQDSKKFLKIMFSYNNKELIINETVPNRFSPKSPDKAHLNLHINSLELGDSAVYFCASSLWTGRDGYTFGSGTRLTVV.

This clonotype was detected only a few times. This chain uses TRBV12-3 or TRBV12-4 with TRBJ1-4; 7 bases are shared with TRBD1. The CDR3 covers 14 residues. V was pared by 5 bases and J by 7 bases, with 7 bases of the junction left unmatched. CDR3 sequence: CASSNRGGGEKLFF. The CDR3 nucleotides read TGTGCCAGCAGTAACAGGGGTGGTGGTGAAAAACTGTTTTTT.

This clonotype was found a few times. The chain employs TRBV27 and TRBJ2-7, with D possibly TRBD1 on 6 matching bases. The CDR3 loop spans 13 amino acids. The germline V gene has CDR1 MNHEY and CDR2 SMNVEV (reference sequence). The V gene lost 6 bases and the J gene lost 1 base, with 10 bases spanning the gap. CDR3 nucleotide sequence: TGTGCCAGCAGAAGACAGGATTCCTACGAGCAGTACTTC. It is translated as CASRRQDSYEQYF.

The chain couples TRBV5-1 to TRBJ2-1, with D possibly TRBD1 on 5 matching bases. V was shortened by 0 bases and J by 5 bases, with 12 bases between the two germline ends. Germline CDR1 SGHRS, CDR2 YFSETQ. The CDR3 contains 15 residues. The CDR3 sequence is CASSLAPPGHNEQFF. DNA of the CDR3: TGCGCCAGCAGCTTGGCCCCCCCAGGGCACAATGAGCAGTTCTTC. Full variable domain (missing parts from reference TRBV5-1 and TRBJ2-1): KAGVTQTPRYLIKTRGQQVTLSCSPISGHRSVSWYQQTPGQGLQFLFEYFSETQRNKGNFPGRFSGRQFSNSRSEMNVSTLELGDSALYLCASSLAPPGHNEQFFGPGTRLTVL.

V and J are TRBV12-3 or TRBV12-4 and TRBJ1-5; a weak D match, TRBD1 (6 bases). V lost 2 bases to trimming and J lost 7 bases, with 15 bases between them. This CDR3 region has 15 residues. The CDR3 is CASSLYRGDMQPQHF. CDR3 nucleotides: TGTGCCAGCAGTTTATATAGGGGGGACATGCAGCCCCAGCATTTT.

This clonotype was observed a handful of times. The rearrangement links TRBV5-4 to TRBJ2-5; 8 nucleotides match TRBD1. The CDR3 runs 15 residues. The J segment lost 5 bases and the V segment lost 4 bases, leaving 10 bases of the junction unmatched. Germline assignment: CDR1 SGHNT and CDR2 YYREEE (reference sequence). In DNA form, the CDR3 reads TGTGCCAGCAGCGCGAGGGACAGGTCGGTGGAGACCCAGTACTTC. Translating it yields CASSARDRSVETQYF.

This clonotype came up once. The genes are TRBV5-1 and TRBJ2-7, with TRBD1 matching over 8 bases. This CDR3 is 14 amino acids long. The trim removed 0 bases at V and 5 bases at J, leaving 4 bases unmatched. Per germline, CDR1 SGHRS and CDR2 YFSETQ. CDR3 in amino acids: CASSLAGQGDEQYF. The CDR3 bases are TGCGCCAGCAGCTTGGCCGGACAGGGCGACGAGCAGTACTTC.

This chain connects TRBV10-3 to TRBJ2-7; the match to TRBD1 covers 8 bases. The V gene end was trimmed by 4 bases and the J gene end by 0 bases; junction bases not matched to a gene: 2. The CDR3 is 14 residues long. Per germline, CDR1 ENHRY and CDR2 SYGVKD. In DNA form, the CDR3 reads TGTGCCATCAGTGGGACAGGGAGCTCCTACGAGCAGTACTTC. Protein sequence: CAISGTGSSYEQYF.

This clonotype was counted ten times or more. This chain joins TRBV7-2 and TRBJ2-7; TRBD1 might be the D (6 bases). The CDR3 contains 14 residues. The germline CDR1 and CDR2 sequences are SGHTA and FQGNSA. Deletions cut 5 bases from V and 0 bases from J, with 11 bases between. In nucleotides, the CDR3 is TGTGCCAGCAGCCTAGGACAGTCCTCCTACGAGCAGTACTTC. This gives the protein CASSLGQSSYEQYF.

The V gene is TRBV10-3, the J gene TRBJ1-2, with 7 bases that match TRBD1. The CDR3 runs 17 residues. Germline V gene sequence: CDR1 ENHRY, CDR2 SYGVKD. V shed 4 bases, J shed 4 bases, and the junction held 15 bases outside the gene matches. CDR3 sequence reads: CAISVSRDSGALYGYTF. CDR3 coding DNA: TGTGCCATCAGTGTCAGCCGGGACAGCGGAGCCCTCTATGGCTACACCTTC.

This chain links TRBV7-9 with TRBJ1-6, with TRBD1 identical over 7 bases. Germline CDR1 and CDR2: SEHNR and FQNEAQ (reference sequence). This CDR3 has 14 amino acids. The V gene end was trimmed by 5 bases and the J gene end by 5 bases; junction bases not matched to a gene: 3. The CDR3 nucleotides read TGTGCCAGCAGCACCACAGGGGATAATTCACCCCTCCACTTT. Translation gives CASSTTGDNSPLHF.

The chain combines TRBV7-3 with TRBJ2-1; 8 nucleotides align to TRBD1. The ends lost 6 bases at V and 8 bases at J; junction bases unmatched: 9. CDR3 length: 14 residues. Germline CDR1 reads SGHTA; CDR2 reads FQGTGA. The CDR3, as DNA: TGTGCCAGCAGTCCCGGACAGGGCGGCGATGAGCAGTTCTTC. Its translation: CASSPGQGGDEQFF.